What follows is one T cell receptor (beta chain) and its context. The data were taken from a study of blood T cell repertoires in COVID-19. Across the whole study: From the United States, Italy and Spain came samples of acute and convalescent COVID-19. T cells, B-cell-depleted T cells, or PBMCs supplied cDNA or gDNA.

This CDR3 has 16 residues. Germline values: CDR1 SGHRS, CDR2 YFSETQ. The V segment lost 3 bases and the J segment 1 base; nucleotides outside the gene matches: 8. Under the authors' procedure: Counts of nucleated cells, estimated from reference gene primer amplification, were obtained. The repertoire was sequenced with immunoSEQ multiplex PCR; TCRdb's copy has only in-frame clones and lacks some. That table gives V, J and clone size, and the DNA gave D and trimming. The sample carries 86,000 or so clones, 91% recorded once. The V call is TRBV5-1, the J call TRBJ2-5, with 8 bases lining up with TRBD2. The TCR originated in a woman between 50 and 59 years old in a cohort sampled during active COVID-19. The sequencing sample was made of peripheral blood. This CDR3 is CASSYLGGGFQETQYF. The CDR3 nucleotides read TGCGCCAGCAGCTACCTGGGCGGGGGGTTCCAAGAGACCCAGTACTTC.